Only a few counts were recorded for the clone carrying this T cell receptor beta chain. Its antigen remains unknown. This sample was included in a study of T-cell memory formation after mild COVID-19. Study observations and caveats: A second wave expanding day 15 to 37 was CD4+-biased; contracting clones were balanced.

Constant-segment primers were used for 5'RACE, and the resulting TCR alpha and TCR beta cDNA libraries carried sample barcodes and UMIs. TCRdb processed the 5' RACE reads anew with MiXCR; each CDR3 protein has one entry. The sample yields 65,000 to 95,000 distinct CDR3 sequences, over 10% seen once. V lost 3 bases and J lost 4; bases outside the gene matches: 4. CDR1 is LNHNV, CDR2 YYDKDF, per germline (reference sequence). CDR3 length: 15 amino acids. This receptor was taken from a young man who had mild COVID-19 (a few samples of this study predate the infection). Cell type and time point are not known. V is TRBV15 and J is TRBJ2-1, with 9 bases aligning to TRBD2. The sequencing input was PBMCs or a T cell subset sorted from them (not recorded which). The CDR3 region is CATSSRGGVYNEQFF. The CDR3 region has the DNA TGTGCCACCAGCAGTCGCGGGGGGGTGTACAATGAGCAGTTCTTC.